This T cell receptor beta chain was recorded in a study of naive and memory T cell subsets. Four PCR rounds used nested alpha and beta constant region primers plus the SP2 primer. MiXCR was run by TCRdb on the UMI-ligation and nested PCR reads, yielding one entry per CDR3 protein. The sample consists of about 37,000 distinct CDR3 sequences, about 11% of them appearing once. Germline V gene lookup returns CDR1 LNHDA and CDR2 SQIVND (reference sequence). V lost 6 bases and J lost 2; bases outside the gene matches: 7. The CDR3 is 15 residues long. This clonotype was seen repeatedly, ten times or more. As to treatment: skin biopsy from PPD injection site in Mantoux-positive individual. TCR cDNA received a 3' ligated oligonucleotide that carried a UMI.

Sequences were derived from skin, sampled from a tuberculin skin test site. This sequence originates from an adult in good health. V and J are TRBV19 and TRBJ2-7; 10 bases are a match to TRBD1. CDR3 sequence (DNA): TGTGCCAGTAGCATTCGGACAGGGGGTCCCTACGAGCAGTACTTC. Protein: CASSIRTGGPYEQYF.